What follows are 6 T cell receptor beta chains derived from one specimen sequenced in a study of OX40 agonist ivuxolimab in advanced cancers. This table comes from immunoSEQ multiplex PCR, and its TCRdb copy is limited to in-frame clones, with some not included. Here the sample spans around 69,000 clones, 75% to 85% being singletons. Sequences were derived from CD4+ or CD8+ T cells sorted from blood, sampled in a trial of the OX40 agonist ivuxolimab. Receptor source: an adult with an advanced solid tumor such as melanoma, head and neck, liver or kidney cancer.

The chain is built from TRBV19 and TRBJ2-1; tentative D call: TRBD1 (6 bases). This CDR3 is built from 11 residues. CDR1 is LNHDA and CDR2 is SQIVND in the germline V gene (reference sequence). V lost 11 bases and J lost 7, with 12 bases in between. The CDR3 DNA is TGTGCCGCTCAGGGGAAGAATGAGCAGTTCTTC. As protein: CAAQGKNEQFF. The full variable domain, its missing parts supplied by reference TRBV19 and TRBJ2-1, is DGGITQSPKYLFRKEGQNVTLSCEQNLNHDAMYWYRQDPGQGLRLIYYSQIVNDFQKGDIAEGYSVSREKKESFPLTVTSAQKNPTAFYLCAAQGKNEQFFGPGTRLTVL.

CDR3 residues: CASSLGLARETQYF. CDR3 in DNA: TGTGCCAGCAGCTTGGGACTAGCGAGAGAGACCCAGTACTTC. The V call is TRBV7-9, the J call TRBJ2-5; 10 bases line up with TRBD2. Germline trimming cut 3 bases from V and 4 bases from J; bases unmatched to any gene: 2. The length of the CDR3 is 14 residues. Germline lookup yields CDR1 SEHNR and CDR2 FQNEAQ (reference sequence).

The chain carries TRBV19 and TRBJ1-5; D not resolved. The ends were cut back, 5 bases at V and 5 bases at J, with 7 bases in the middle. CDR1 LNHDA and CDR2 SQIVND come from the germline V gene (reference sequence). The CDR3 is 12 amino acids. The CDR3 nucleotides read TGTGCCAGTAGTCCGGCATATCAGCCCCAGCATTTT. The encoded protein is CASSPAYQPQHF.

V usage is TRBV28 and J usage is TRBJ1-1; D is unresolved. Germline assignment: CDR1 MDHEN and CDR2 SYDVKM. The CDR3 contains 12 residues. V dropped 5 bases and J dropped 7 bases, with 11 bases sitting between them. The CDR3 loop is CASSPPGVEAFF. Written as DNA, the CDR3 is TGTGCCAGCAGTCCACCGGGCGTTGAAGCTTTCTTT.

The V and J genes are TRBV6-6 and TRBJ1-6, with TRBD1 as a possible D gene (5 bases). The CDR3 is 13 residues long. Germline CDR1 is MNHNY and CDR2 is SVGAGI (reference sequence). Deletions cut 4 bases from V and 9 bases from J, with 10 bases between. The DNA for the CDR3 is TGTGCCAGCAGTTCCCCCGGGGGTTCACCCCTCCACTTT. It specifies CASSSPGGSPLHF.

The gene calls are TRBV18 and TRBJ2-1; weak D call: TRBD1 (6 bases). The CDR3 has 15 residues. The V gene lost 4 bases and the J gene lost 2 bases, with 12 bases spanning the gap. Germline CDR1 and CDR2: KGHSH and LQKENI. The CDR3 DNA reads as TGTGCCAGCTCACGAACGCGGACAGCCTACAATGAGCAGTTCTTC. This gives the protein CASSRTRTAYNEQFF.